These 25 T cell receptor beta chains originate from one sample sequenced in a study of T cell responses to AZD1222 COVID-19 vaccine. This table comes from immunoSEQ multiplex PCR, and its TCRdb copy is limited to in-frame clones, with some not included. The sample includes more than 60,000 clones, 85% of them seen just once. This material consisted of peripheral blood, taken on day 0 of AZD1222 vaccination. These receptors all stem from an adult in good health.

The chain carries TRBV2 and TRBJ1-1, with D hard to call. This CDR3 contains 16 residues. Trimming cost V 2 bases and J 1 base, with 14 bases left between them. Germline loops: CDR1 SNHLY, CDR2 FYNNEI. CDR3 sequence (DNA): TGTGCCAGCAGTGAAACGTCCGGGTGGGCGAACACTGAAGCTTTCTTT. Translated, it gives CASSETSGWANTEAFF. The entire variable domain, with the rest obtained from reference TRBV2 and TRBJ1-1, is as follows: EPEVTQTPSHQVTQMGQEVILRCVPISNHLYFYWYRQILGQKVEFLVSFYNNEISEKSEIFDDQFSVERPDGSNFTLKIRSTKLEDSAMYFCASSETSGWANTEAFFGQGTRLTVV.

The chain combines TRBV10-1 with TRBJ1-5; 8 bases map to TRBD1. J lost 2 bases, V lost 5 bases, and 5 bases had no gene match. Per germline, CDR1 WNHNN and CDR2 SYGVQD (reference sequence). There are 15 residues in the CDR3. Here the CDR3 DNA reads TGCGCCAGCAGTCGGACAGGGAGAGGCAATCAGCCCCAGCATTTT. This sequence encodes CASSRTGRGNQPQHF.

The chain has TRBV28 and TRBJ1-2; D is unclear. This CDR3 has 15 residues. Germline lookup yields CDR1 MDHEN and CDR2 SYDVKM. V was trimmed by 7 bases and J by 7 bases, leaving 22 bases between them. DNA for the CDR3: TGTGCCAGCACCTTGGGTTACAGAGGCACCTTTGGCTACACCTTC. Translation gives CASTLGYRGTFGYTF.

The gene calls are TRBV7-3 and TRBJ1-2; possibly TRBD1 for D (6 bases). Trimming shortened V by 2 bases and J by 4 bases, and 17 bases separated the two germline ends. This CDR3 is built from 16 residues. Per the germline V gene, CDR1 is SGHTA and CDR2 is FQGTGA. This chain's CDR3 is CASSLRPTGGGYGYTF. In DNA, the CDR3 is TGTGCCAGCAGCTTACGTCCGACAGGAGGAGGCTATGGCTACACCTTC. The variable domain in full, with the rest retrieved from reference TRBV7-3 and TRBJ1-2, is GAGVSQTPSNKVTEKGKYVELRCDPISGHTALYWYRQSLGQGPEFLIYFQGTGAADDSGLPNDRFFAVRPEGSVSTLKIQRTERGDSAVYLCASSLRPTGGGYGYTFGSGTRLTVV.

CDR3 sequence reads: CASSYTGRDNQPQHF. DNA for the CDR3: TGTGCCAGCAGTTACACGGGACGGGACAATCAGCCCCAGCATTTT. The chain links TRBV6-5 to TRBJ1-5; a possible D gene is TRBD1 (5 bases). The CDR3 contains 15 residues. CDR1 is MNHEY and CDR2 is SVGAGI in the germline V gene. V lost 2 bases to trimming and J lost 3 bases, with 11 bases between them.

V gene TRBV9 combines with J gene TRBJ2-4, with no clear D. Deletions cut 4 bases from V and 0 bases from J, with 8 bases between. The CDR3 consists of 14 residues. Germline lookup yields CDR1 SGDLS and CDR2 YYNGEE. DNA of the CDR3: TGTGCCAGCAGCCCTGGAATAGCCAAAAACATTCAGTACTTC. It translates to CASSPGIAKNIQYF.

V and J are TRBV12-3 or TRBV12-4 and TRBJ1-4, with TRBD1 as a possible D gene (6 bases). Trimming removed 6 bases at V and 5 bases at J, with 7 bases between. There are 12 residues in the CDR3. The CDR3 nucleotides are TGTGCCAGCAGCCAGGGGAATGAAAAACTGTTTTTT. Translating gives CASSQGNEKLFF.

This clone turned up a few times. This chain uses TRBV7-3 with TRBJ1-5; no firm D call. Trimming pared 5 bases from V and 7 bases from J, leaving 12 bases between. The germline V gene encodes CDR1 SGHTA and CDR2 FQGTGA. The CDR3 consists of 13 residues. The CDR3 spells CASSQSYGQPQHF. As DNA, the CDR3 is TGTGCCAGCAGCCAGTCGTATGGCCAGCCCCAGCATTTT.

The rearrangement uses TRBV6-4 and TRBJ1-2, with 9 nucleotides matching TRBD1. The CDR3 is 15 amino acids. Germline lookup yields CDR1 MRHNA and CDR2 SNTAGT. V shed 5 bases, J shed 7 bases, and the junction held 11 bases outside the gene matches. Here the CDR3 reads CASSSGTGLGSGYTF. The CDR3 DNA reads as TGTGCCAGCAGTTCCGGGACAGGGTTGGGTAGTGGCTACACCTTC.

This chain connects TRBV30 to TRBJ2-7; D call uncertain. This CDR3 contains 12 residues. V lost 2 bases, J lost 4 bases, and 9 bases lay in between. In germline, CDR1 is GTSNPN, CDR2 SVGIG (reference sequence). The CDR3 protein is CAWSTSLYEQYF. For the CDR3, the DNA is TGTGCCTGGAGTACGTCGCTGTACGAGCAGTACTTC.

There are a few counts of this clone. The chain is built from TRBV6-6 and TRBJ2-7; 8 bases agree with TRBD1. Germline lookup yields CDR1 MNHNY and CDR2 SVGAGI (reference sequence). The V gene end was trimmed by 6 bases and the J gene end by 0 bases; junction bases not matched to a gene: 10. The length of the CDR3 is 16 residues. CDR3 nucleotides: TGTGCCAGCAGGCCCGGGCAGGGGGCATCCTCCTACGAGCAGTACTTC. This gives the protein CASRPGQGASSYEQYF.

Only one count was recorded for this clone. The V call is TRBV28, the J call TRBJ1-2; D may be TRBD1 (6 bases). CDR3 length: 14 residues. Trimming took 2 bases from V and 4 from J, leaving 11 bases between them. From germline, CDR1 is MDHEN and CDR2 SYDVKM. The chain's CDR3 is CASSLSRGPYGYTF. The CDR3 DNA sequence: TGTGCCAGCAGTTTAAGCCGGGGGCCCTATGGCTACACCTTC.

The J gene is TRBJ2-2, the V gene TRBV27; 7 positions match TRBD2. Trimming at V came to 4 bases and at J to 6 bases, leaving 5 bases not matched to a gene. The V gene's germline CDR1 is MNHEY and CDR2 SMNVEV (reference sequence). The CDR3 spans 14 residues. CDR3 loop: CASSSPGRAGELFF. In DNA, the CDR3 is TGTGCCAGCAGTTCCCCGGGGAGGGCCGGGGAGCTGTTTTTT.

This chain links TRBV5-1 with TRBJ2-7; possibly TRBD1 for D (5 bases). Trimming cost V 0 bases and J 3 bases, with 13 bases left between them. Germline loops: CDR1 SGHRS, CDR2 YFSETQ. The CDR3 is 15 amino acids. CDR3 in amino acids: CASSLERGDLYEQYF. The CDR3 bases are TGCGCCAGCAGCTTGGAAAGGGGTGACCTCTACGAGCAGTACTTC.

The gene calls are TRBV27 and TRBJ2-3, with TRBD2 identical over 11 bases. Germline V gene lookup returns CDR1 MNHEY and CDR2 SMNVEV (reference sequence). The J segment lost 4 bases and the V segment lost 4 bases, leaving 4 bases of the junction unmatched. This CDR3 contains 15 residues. The CDR3 loop reads CASSSPSGGSDTQYF. As DNA, the CDR3 is TGTGCCAGCAGTTCTCCTAGCGGGGGGTCAGATACGCAGTATTTT.

J is TRBJ2-7 and V is TRBV7-8; the D gene is possibly TRBD2 (6 bases). This CDR3 contains 14 residues. Germline CDR1 is SGHVS and CDR2 is FQNEAQ. Trimming stripped 0 bases from V and 5 bases from J, with 11 bases between. CDR3 DNA: TGTGCCAGCAGCTTAGCCTATGGAGGGCACGAGCAGTACTTC. Protein product: CASSLAYGGHEQYF.

The V and J genes are TRBV7-6 and TRBJ1-3; possibly TRBD1 for D (5 bases). The V end lost 0 bases, the J end lost 0 bases, and 9 bases lay between the germline ends. The CDR3 totals 16 residues. Germline assignment: CDR1 SGHVS and CDR2 FNYEAQ. The CDR3 nucleotides read TGTGCCAGCAGCTTAGCGCGGGGGAGCTCTGGAAACACCATATATTTT. Protein: CASSLARGSSGNTIYF.

The J gene is TRBJ1-3, the V gene TRBV7-9; D ambiguous. Trimming left V 1 base short and J 3 bases short, with 10 bases between. This CDR3 is 15 amino acids long. Germline V gene lookup returns CDR1 SEHNR and CDR2 FQNEAQ (reference sequence). The CDR3 sequence is CASSLVTGYGNTIYF. For the CDR3, the DNA is TGTGCCAGCAGCTTAGTGACGGGCTATGGAAACACCATATATTTT.

This sequence joins TRBV6-5 and TRBJ2-2; D might be TRBD1 or TRBD2, each matching 5 bases. CDR1 MNHEY and CDR2 SVGAGI come from the germline V gene. The CDR3 has 15 amino acids. V shed 4 bases and J shed 1 base, with 10 bases lying between them. The CDR3 sequence is CASSSGPVNTGELFF. The CDR3 coding sequence is TGTGCCAGCAGTTCGGGACCGGTGAACACCGGGGAGCTGTTTTTT.

The V and J genes are TRBV5-1 and TRBJ2-3; TRBD2 is a possible D gene (6 bases). The CDR3 has 13 amino acids. Germline V gives CDR1 SGHRS, CDR2 YFSETQ. Trimming pared 4 bases from V and 0 bases from J, leaving 6 bases between. CDR3: CASSGGSTDTQYF. The CDR3 DNA reads as TGCGCCAGCAGCGGGGGGAGCACAGATACGCAGTATTTT.

The chain employs TRBV5-1 and TRBJ1-6, with D possibly being TRBD1 (5 bases). The CDR3 is 16 amino acids. Trimming took 0 bases from V and 9 from J, leaving 16 bases between them. Germline values: CDR1 SGHRS, CDR2 YFSETQ. In DNA, the CDR3 is TGCGCCAGCAGCTTGGATGGGCAAGGCGGGGGTTCACCCCTCCACTTT. It yields the protein CASSLDGQGGGSPLHF.

This clone is a singleton in its sample. The chain carries TRBV6-1 and TRBJ1-2, with D possibly being TRBD1 (5 bases). The V and J ends lost 4 bases and 8 bases respectively, with 8 bases between them. The CDR3 runs 11 residues. Germline CDR1 reads MNHNS; CDR2 reads SASEGT. Written as DNA, the CDR3 is TGTGCCAGCAGTGTAGCAGGGGGCTACACCTTC. This gives the protein CASSVAGGYTF.

The chain is built from TRBV18 and TRBJ1-1; the D is unclear. V lost 2 bases to trimming and J lost 4 bases, with 8 bases between them. CDR3 size: 13 residues. The germline V gene encodes CDR1 KGHSH and CDR2 LQKENI. The CDR3 protein is CASSPTFTTEAFF. Written as DNA, the CDR3 is TGTGCCAGCTCACCAACCTTCACCACTGAAGCTTTCTTT. The entire variable domain, with the rest obtained from reference TRBV18 and TRBJ1-1, is as follows: NAGVMQNPRHLVRRRGQEARLRCSPMKGHSHVYWYRQLPEEGLKFMVYLQKENIIDESGMPKERFSAEFPKEGPSILRIQQVVRGDSAAYFCASSPTFTTEAFFGQGTRLTVV.

The V call is TRBV5-5, the J call TRBJ1-1, with D perhaps TRBD1 (5 bases). V lost 0 bases to trimming and J lost 2 bases, with 8 bases between them. The CDR3 is made up of 14 amino acids. CDR1 and CDR2 from the germline V gene are SGHKS and YYEKEE (reference sequence). The CDR3 nucleotides are TGTGCCAGCAGCTTGGGGGGGATCAACACTGAAGCTTTCTTT. Translating gives CASSLGGINTEAFF.

V and J are TRBV28 and TRBJ2-2; the match to TRBD2 covers 13 bases. J was trimmed by 5 bases and V by 5 bases; bases with no gene match: 8. This CDR3 spans 17 amino acids. CDR1 is MDHEN, CDR2 SYDVKM, per germline. CDR3 loop: CASSEQGLAGSTGELFF. In DNA form, the CDR3 reads TGTGCCAGCAGTGAGCAGGGACTAGCGGGGAGTACCGGGGAGCTGTTTTTT.